This T cell receptor (beta chain) was obtained from a study of monozygotic twins with inflammatory bowel disease. Study results and limitations: For IBD patients, clonotypes shared with others were fewer than for healthy twins, especially with disease activity. IBD patients carried less diverse TCRbeta repertoires (inverse Simpson) than healthy co-twins.

Germline CDR1 is SGHTA and CDR2 is FQGNSA. The CDR3 is made up of 14 amino acids. For this clonotype: What it binds is not known.

TCRalpha along with TCRbeta cDNA was subjected to two nested PCRs lasting about 16 and 10 cycles. TCRdb reprocessed the 5' RACE reads; each CDR3 protein has one entry and no DNA is given. The sample holds 400,000 to 500,000 distinct CDR3 sequences. Material: blood. This sequence originates from a human donor with ulcerative colitis or Crohn's disease, or a healthy co-twin of an affected twin (not recorded which). The chain links TRBV7-2 to TRBJ2-1; TCRdb picks TRBD1, but there is no DNA to check that call. The CDR3 loop is CASSPDLKRGGQFF.